This T cell receptor (beta chain) came from a study of blood T cells in healthy people across ages. Isolation of PBMCs gave at least 6 million cells per sample. Then a second PCR, running roughly 7 to 11 cycles, was carried out with a sample-barcoded 5' primer and a J-beta primer mix. TCRdb re-called the 5' RACE reads through MiXCR, storing one row per CDR3 protein. The table has 600,000 to 650,000 distinct CDR3 sequences, 45% to 65% seen once. The CDR3 covers 13 residues. Germline V gene data show CDR1 as ENHRY and CDR2 as SYGVKD. With V trimmed by 9 bases and J by 2 bases, 5 bases remained unmatched. In its sample, this clonotype was seen a few times. The antigen is unknown. Study findings and constraints: The study found more naive CD4+ cells and higher diversity in long-lived than aged donors. A strong correlation was seen between TCR beta diversity and naive T cell percentage. With age, beta diversity per million T cells declined roughly linearly, significantly by 35 to 40.

The chain links TRBV10-3 to TRBJ2-3; 7 nucleotides agree with TRBD1. The TCR originated in a man between 60 and 70 years old in good health. The sample was blood. Here the CDR3 DNA reads TGTGCCATGTGGACAGGAACCACAGATACGCAGTATTTT. Translating gives CAMWTGTTDTQYF.